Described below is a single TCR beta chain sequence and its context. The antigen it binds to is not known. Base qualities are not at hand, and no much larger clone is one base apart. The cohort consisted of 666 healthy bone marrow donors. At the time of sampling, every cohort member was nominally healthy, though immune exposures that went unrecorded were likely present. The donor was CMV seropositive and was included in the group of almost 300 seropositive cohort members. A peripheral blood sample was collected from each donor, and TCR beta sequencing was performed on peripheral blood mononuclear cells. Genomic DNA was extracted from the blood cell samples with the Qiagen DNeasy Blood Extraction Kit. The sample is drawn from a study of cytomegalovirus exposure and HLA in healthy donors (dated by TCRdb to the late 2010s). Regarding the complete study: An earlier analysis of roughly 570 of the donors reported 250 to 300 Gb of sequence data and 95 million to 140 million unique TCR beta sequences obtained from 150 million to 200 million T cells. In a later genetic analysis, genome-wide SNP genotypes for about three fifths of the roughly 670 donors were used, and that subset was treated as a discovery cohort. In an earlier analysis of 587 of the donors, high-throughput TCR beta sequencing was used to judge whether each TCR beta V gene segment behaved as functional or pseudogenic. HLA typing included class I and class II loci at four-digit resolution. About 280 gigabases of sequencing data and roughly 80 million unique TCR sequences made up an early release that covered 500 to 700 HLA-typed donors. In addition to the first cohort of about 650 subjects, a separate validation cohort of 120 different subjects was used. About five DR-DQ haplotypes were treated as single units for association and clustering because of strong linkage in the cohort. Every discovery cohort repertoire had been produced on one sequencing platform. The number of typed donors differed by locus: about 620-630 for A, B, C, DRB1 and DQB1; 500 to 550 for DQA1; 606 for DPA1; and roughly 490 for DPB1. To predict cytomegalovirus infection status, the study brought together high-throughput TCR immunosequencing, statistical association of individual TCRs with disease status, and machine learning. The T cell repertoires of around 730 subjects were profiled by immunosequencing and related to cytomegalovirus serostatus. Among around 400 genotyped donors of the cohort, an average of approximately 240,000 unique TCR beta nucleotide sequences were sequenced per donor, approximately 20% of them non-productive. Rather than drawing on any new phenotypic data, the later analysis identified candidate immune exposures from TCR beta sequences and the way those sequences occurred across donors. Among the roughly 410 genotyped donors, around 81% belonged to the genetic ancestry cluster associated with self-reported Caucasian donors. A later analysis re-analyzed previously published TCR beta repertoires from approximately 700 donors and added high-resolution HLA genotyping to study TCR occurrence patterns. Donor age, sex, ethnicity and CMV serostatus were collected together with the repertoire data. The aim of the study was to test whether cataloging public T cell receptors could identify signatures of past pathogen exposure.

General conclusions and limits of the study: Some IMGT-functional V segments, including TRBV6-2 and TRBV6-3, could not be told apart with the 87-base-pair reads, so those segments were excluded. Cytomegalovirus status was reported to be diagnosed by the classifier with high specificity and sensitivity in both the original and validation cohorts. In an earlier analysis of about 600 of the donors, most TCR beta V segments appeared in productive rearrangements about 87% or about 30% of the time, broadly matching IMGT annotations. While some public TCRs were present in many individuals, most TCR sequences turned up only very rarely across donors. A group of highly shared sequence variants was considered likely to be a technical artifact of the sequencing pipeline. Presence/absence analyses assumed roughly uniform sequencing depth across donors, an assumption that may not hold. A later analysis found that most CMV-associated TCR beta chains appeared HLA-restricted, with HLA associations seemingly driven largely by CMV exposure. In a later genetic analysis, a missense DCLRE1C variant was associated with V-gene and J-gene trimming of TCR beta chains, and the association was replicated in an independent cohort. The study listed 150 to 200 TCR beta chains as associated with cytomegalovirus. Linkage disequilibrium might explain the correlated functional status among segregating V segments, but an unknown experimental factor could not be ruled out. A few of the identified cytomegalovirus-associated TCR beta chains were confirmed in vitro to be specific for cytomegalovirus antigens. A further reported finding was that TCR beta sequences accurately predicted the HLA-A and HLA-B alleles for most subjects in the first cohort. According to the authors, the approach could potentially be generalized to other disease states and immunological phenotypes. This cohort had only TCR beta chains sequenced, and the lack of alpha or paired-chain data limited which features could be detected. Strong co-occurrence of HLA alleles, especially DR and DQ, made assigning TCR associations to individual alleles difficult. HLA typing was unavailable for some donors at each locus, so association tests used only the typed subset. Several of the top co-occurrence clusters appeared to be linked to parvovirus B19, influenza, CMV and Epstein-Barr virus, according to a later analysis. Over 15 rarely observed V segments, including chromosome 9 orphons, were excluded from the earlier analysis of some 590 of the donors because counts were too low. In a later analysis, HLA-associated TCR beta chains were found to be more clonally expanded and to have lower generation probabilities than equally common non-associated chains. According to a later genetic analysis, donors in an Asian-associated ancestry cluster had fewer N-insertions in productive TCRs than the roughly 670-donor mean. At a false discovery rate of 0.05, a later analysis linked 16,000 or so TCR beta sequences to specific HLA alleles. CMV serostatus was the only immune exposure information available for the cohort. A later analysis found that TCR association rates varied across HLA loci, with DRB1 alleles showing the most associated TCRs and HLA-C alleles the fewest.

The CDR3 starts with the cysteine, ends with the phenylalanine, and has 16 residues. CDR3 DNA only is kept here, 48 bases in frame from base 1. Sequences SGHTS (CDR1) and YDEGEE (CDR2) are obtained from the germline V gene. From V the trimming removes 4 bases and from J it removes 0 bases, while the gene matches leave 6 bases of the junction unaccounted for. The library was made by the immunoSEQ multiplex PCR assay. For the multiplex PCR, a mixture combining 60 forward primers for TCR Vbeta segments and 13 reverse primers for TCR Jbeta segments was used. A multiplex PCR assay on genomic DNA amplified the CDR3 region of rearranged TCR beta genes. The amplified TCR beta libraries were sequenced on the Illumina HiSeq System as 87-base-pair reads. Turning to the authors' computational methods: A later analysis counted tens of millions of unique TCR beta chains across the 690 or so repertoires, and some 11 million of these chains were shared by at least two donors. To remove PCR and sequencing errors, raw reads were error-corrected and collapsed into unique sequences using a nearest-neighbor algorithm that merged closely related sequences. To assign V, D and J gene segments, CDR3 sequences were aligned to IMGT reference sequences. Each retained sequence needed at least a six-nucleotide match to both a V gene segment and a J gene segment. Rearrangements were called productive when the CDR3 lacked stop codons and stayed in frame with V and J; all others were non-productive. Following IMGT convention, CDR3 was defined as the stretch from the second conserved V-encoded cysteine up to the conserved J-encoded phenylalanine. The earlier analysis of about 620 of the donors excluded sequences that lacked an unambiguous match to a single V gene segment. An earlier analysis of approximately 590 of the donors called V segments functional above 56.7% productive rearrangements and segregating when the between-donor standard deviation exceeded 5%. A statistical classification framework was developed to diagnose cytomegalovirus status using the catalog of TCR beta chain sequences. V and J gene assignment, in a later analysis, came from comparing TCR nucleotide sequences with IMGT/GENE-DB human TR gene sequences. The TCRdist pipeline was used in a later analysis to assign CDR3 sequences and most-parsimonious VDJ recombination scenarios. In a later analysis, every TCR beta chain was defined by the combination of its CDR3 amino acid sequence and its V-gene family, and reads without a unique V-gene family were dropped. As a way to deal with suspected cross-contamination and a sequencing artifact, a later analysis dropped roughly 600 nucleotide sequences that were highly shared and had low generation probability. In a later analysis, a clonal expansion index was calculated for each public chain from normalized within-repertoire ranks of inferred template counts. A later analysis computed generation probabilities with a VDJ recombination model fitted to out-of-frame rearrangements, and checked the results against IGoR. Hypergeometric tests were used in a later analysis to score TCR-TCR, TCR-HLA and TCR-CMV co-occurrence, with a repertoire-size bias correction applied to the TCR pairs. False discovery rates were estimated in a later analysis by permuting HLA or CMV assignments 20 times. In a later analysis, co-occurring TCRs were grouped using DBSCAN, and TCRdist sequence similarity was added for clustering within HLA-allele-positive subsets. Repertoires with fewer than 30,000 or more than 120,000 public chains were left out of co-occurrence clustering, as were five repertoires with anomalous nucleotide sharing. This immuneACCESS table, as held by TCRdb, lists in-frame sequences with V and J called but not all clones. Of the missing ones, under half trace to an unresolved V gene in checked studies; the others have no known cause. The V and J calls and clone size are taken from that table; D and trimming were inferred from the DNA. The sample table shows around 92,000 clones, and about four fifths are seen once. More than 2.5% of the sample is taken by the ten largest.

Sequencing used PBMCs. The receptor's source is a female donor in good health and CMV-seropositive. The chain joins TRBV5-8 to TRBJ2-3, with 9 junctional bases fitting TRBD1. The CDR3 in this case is CASSGTGFYSTDTQYF. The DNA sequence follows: TGTGCCAGCAGCGGGACAGGGTTTTATAGCACAGATACGCAGTATTTT. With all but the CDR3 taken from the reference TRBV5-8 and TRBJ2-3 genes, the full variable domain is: EAGVTQSPTHLIKTRGQQATLRCSPISGHTSVYWYQQALGLGLQFLLWYDEGEERNRGNFPPRFSGRQFPNYSSELNVNALELEDSALYLCASSGTGFYSTDTQYFGPGTRLTVL.